Listed below are T cell receptor beta chains from one sample, sequenced in a study of shared clonotypes between healthy human individuals. Sequenced by immunoSEQ multiplex PCR; TCRdb stores in-frame clones only, minus some. Of about 2,500,000 clones listed, approximately 94% are singletons. Sequenced input: naive CD4+ T cells sorted from blood. All receptors come from a man in his late teens or twenties in good health. CDR3s include the opening cysteine and the closing phenylalanine or tryptophan. Each record gives: V gene, J gene, clone size, D gene, CDR3 protein, CDR3 DNA. A D gene is named only where the DNA matches it firmly. Rows give clone size only sometimes, using once, few, many, or a class for an expanded clone.

v_call: TRBV13; j_call: TRBJ2-7; clone_size: NA; d_call: TRBD1; cdr3_aa: CASSSVTGFEQYF; cdr3_nt: TGTGCCAGCAGCTCGGTGACAGGGTTCGAGCAGTACTTC
v_call: TRBV30; j_call: TRBJ1-6; clone_size: NA; d_call: NA; cdr3_aa: CAWKGLHNSPLHF; cdr3_nt: TGTGCCTGGAAAGGACTCCATAATTCACCCCTCCACTTT
v_call: TRBV18; j_call: TRBJ2-7; clone_size: NA; d_call: NA; cdr3_aa: CASSPPKGTDREQYF; cdr3_nt: TGTGCCAGCTCACCACCGAAAGGAACCGACCGCGAGCAGTACTTC
v_call: TRBV6-5; j_call: TRBJ2-3; clone_size: NA; d_call: NA; cdr3_aa: CATSRGLADTQYF; cdr3_nt: TGTGCCACTTCCCGGGGTTTGGCAGATACGCAGTATTTT
v_call: TRBV7-9; j_call: TRBJ1-4; clone_size: NA; d_call: NA; cdr3_aa: CASSLGGYEKLFF; cdr3_nt: TGTGCCAGCAGCTTAGGGGGGTACGAAAAACTGTTTTTT
v_call: TRBV2; j_call: TRBJ2-7; clone_size: NA; d_call: NA; cdr3_aa: CASREWGSYEQYF; cdr3_nt: TGTGCCAGTAGGGAGTGGGGCTCCTACGAGCAGTACTTC
v_call: TRBV7-9; j_call: TRBJ1-1; clone_size: NA; d_call: NA; cdr3_aa: CASSRNMNTEAFF; cdr3_nt: TGTGCCAGCAGCCGGAATATGAACACTGAAGCTTTCTTT
v_call: TRBV11-3; j_call: TRBJ2-2; clone_size: NA; d_call: NA; cdr3_aa: CASSPDVGGRVAGELFF; cdr3_nt: TGTGCCAGCAGCCCCGATGTAGGGGGGAGGGTCGCCGGGGAGCTGTTTTTT
v_call: TRBV27; j_call: TRBJ2-1; clone_size: NA; d_call: TRBD2; cdr3_aa: CASSYSAARLAGVNSYNEQFF; cdr3_nt: TGTGCCAGCAGCTACTCCGCGGCTCGGCTAGCGGGGGTTAATTCTTACAATGAGCAGTTCTTC
v_call: TRBV5-1; j_call: TRBJ2-3; clone_size: once; d_call: NA; cdr3_aa: CASSQGGTDTQYF; cdr3_nt: TGCGCCAGCTCTCAAGGGGGCACAGATACGCAGTATTTT
v_call: TRBV7-2; j_call: TRBJ1-2; clone_size: NA; d_call: TRBD1; cdr3_aa: CASSLGQANYGYTF; cdr3_nt: TGTGCCAGCAGCCTGGGACAGGCGAACTATGGCTACACCTTC
v_call: TRBV30; j_call: TRBJ2-7; clone_size: NA; d_call: TRBD2; cdr3_aa: CACGTSGMNEQYF; cdr3_nt: TGTGCCTGTGGGACTAGCGGGATGAACGAGCAGTACTTC
v_call: TRBV2; j_call: TRBJ1-5; clone_size: NA; d_call: NA; cdr3_aa: CASSEVMGQPQHF; cdr3_nt: TGTGCCAGCAGTGAAGTCATGGGGCAGCCCCAGCATTTT
v_call: TRBV29-1; j_call: TRBJ2-7; clone_size: NA; d_call: NA; cdr3_aa: CSASFVAPVYEQYF; cdr3_nt: TGCAGCGCCAGCTTCGTGGCACCGGTCTACGAGCAGTACTTC
v_call: TRBV6-1; j_call: TRBJ1-5; clone_size: NA; d_call: NA; cdr3_aa: CASSEFRTGINQPQHF; cdr3_nt: TGTGCCAGCAGTGAATTCCGAACAGGGATTAATCAGCCCCAGCATTTT
v_call: TRBV28; j_call: TRBJ2-7; clone_size: NA; d_call: NA; cdr3_aa: CASSLNGRGLSEQYF; cdr3_nt: TGTGCCAGCAGTTTAAACGGCAGGGGCCTGAGTGAGCAGTACTTC
v_call: TRBV5-5; j_call: TRBJ2-7; clone_size: NA; d_call: TRBD1; cdr3_aa: CASSLEQGVGEQYF; cdr3_nt: TGTGCCAGCAGCTTGGAACAGGGGGTCGGCGAGCAGTACTTC
v_call: TRBV6-1; j_call: TRBJ2-7; clone_size: NA; d_call: NA; cdr3_aa: CASGVDSFYEQYF; cdr3_nt: TGTGCCAGCGGCGTTGACAGTTTCTACGAGCAGTACTTC
v_call: TRBV2; j_call: TRBJ1-5; clone_size: few; d_call: NA; cdr3_aa: CASSDGGPSNQPQHF; cdr3_nt: TGTGCCAGCAGTGACGGGGGTCCTAGCAATCAGCCCCAGCATTTT
v_call: TRBV28; j_call: TRBJ1-5; clone_size: NA; d_call: TRBD1; cdr3_aa: CASSPGDRDSQPQHF; cdr3_nt: TGTGCCAGCAGTCCCGGGGACAGGGACTCTCAGCCCCAGCATTTT
v_call: TRBV25-1; j_call: TRBJ2-7; clone_size: once; d_call: TRBD1; cdr3_aa: CASKRTGGGEQYF; cdr3_nt: TGTGCCAGCAAGAGGACAGGGGGCGGCGAGCAGTACTTC
v_call: TRBV5-8; j_call: TRBJ1-2; clone_size: NA; d_call: TRBD1; cdr3_aa: CASTGTAYGYTF; cdr3_nt: TGTGCCAGCACCGGGACAGCCTATGGCTACACCTTC
v_call: TRBV9; j_call: TRBJ2-3; clone_size: NA; d_call: TRBD1; cdr3_aa: CASSFPGQGTSTDTQYF; cdr3_nt: TGTGCCAGCAGCTTCCCGGGACAGGGAACTAGCACAGATACGCAGTATTTT
v_call: TRBV12-5; j_call: TRBJ2-7; clone_size: NA; d_call: NA; cdr3_aa: CASGQKGSYEQYF; cdr3_nt: TGTGCTAGTGGTCAGAAGGGTTCCTACGAGCAGTACTTC
v_call: TRBV7-9; j_call: TRBJ1-6; clone_size: NA; d_call: NA; cdr3_aa: CASSLQNSPLHF; cdr3_nt: TGTGCCAGCAGCCTACAGAATTCACCCCTCCACTTT
v_call: TRBV10-1; j_call: TRBJ2-5; clone_size: NA; d_call: NA; cdr3_aa: CASSESGLKETQYF; cdr3_nt: TGCGCCAGCAGTGAGTCCGGTCTGAAGGAGACCCAGTACTTC
v_call: TRBV7-2; j_call: TRBJ2-5; clone_size: few; d_call: NA; cdr3_aa: CASSLTVQETQYF; cdr3_nt: TGTGCCAGCAGCTTAACAGTCCAAGAGACCCAGTACTTC